This T cell receptor (beta chain) was captured in a study of shared clonotypes between healthy human individuals. For the study at large: Researchers assigned three CD4 naive, three CD4 memory, two CD8 naive and one CD8 memory plate to each donor.

Naive CD8 cells lacked CD45RO, underwent positive selection for CCR7 and left out terminally differentiated effector memory CD45RA+ cells. The CDR3 is made up of 13 amino acids. The germline gives CDR1 MNHEY, CDR2 SMNVEV (reference sequence). V shed 4 bases and J shed 6 bases, with 10 bases lying between them. The repertoire was sequenced with immunoSEQ multiplex PCR; TCRdb's copy has only in-frame clones and lacks some. The sample holds some 2.1 million clones, about 94% seen once. This rearrangement joins TRBV27 to TRBJ1-5, with D hard to call. This sequence originates from a man younger than 30 in good health. Some clones in this sample may be carry-over from other donors' samples. Sequencing was done on a sample of naive CD8+ T cells from PBMCs. The DNA for the CDR3 is TGTGCCAGCAGTTCTCTTGGAGTTCAGCCCCAGCATTTT. It codes for CASSSLGVQPQHF.